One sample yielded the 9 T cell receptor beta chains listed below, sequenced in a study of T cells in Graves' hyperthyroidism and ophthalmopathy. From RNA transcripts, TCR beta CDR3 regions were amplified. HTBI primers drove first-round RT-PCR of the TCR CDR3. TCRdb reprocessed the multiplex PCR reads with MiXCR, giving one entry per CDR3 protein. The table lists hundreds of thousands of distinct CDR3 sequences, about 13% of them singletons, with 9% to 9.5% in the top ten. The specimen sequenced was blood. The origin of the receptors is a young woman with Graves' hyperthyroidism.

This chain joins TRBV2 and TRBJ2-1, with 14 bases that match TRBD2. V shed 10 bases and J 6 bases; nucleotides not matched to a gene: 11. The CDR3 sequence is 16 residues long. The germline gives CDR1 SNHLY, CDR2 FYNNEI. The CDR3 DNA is TGTGCCATCAGCCCTGCCGGGACTAGCGGGAGCAATGAGCAGTTCTTC. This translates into CAISPAGTSGSNEQFF.

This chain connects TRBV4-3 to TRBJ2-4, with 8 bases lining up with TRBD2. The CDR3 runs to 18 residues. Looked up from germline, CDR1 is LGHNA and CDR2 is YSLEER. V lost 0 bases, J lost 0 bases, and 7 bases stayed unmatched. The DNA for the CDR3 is TGCGCCAGCAGCCAAGATAATCCGGGGGGGTTAGCCAAAAACATTCAGTACTTC. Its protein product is CASSQDNPGGLAKNIQYF.

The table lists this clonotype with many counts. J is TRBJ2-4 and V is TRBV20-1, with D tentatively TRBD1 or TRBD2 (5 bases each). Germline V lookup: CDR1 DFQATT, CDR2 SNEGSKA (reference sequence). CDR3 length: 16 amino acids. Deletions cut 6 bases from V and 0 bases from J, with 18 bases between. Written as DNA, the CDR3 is TGCAGTGCAGTTTTCAGGGTCGAGGGAGCCAAAAACATTCAGTACTTC. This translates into CSAVFRVEGAKNIQYF.

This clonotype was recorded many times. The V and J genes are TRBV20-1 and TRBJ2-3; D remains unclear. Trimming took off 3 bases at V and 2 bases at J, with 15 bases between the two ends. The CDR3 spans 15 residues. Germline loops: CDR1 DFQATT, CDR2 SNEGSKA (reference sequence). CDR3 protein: CSASGYLDNTDTQYF. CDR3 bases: TGCAGTGCTAGTGGGTACCTAGACAACACAGATACGCAGTATTTT.

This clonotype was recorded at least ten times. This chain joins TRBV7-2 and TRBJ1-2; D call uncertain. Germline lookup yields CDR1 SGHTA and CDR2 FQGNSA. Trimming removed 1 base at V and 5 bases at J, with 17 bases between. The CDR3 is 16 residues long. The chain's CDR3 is CASSLVSGLSQYGYTF. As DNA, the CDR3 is TGTGCCAGCAGCTTAGTTTCAGGACTGTCCCAGTATGGCTACACCTTC.

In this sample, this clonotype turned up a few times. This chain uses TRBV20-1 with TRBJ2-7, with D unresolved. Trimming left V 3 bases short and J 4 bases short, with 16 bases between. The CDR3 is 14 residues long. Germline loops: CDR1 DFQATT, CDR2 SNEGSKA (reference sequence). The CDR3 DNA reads TGCAGTGCTAGCGACCCGAGGACCAGATACGAGCAGTACTTC. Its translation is CSASDPRTRYEQYF.

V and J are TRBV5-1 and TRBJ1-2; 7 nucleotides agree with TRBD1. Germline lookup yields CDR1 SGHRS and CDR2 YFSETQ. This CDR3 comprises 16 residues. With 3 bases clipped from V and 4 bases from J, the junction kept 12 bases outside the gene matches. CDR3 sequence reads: CASSSPSSGTAYGYTF. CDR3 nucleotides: TGCGCCAGCAGCTCCCCCTCGAGCGGGACAGCCTATGGCTACACCTTC.

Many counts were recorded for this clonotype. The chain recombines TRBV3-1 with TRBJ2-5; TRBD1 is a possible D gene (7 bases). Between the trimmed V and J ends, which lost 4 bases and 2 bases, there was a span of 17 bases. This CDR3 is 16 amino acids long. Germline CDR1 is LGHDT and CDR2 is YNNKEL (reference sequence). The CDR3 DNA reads TGTGCCAGCAGCCCAGGGGGGATAAGGGGGCAAGAGACCCAGTACTTC. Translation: CASSPGGIRGQETQYF.

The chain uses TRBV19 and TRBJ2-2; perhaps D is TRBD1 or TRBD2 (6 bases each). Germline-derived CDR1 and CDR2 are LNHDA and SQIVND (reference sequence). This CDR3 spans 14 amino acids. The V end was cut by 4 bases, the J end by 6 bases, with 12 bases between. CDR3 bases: TGTGCCAGTAGTAGAGGGGGGCTCGCCGGGGAGCTGTTTTTT. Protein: CASSRGGLAGELFF.